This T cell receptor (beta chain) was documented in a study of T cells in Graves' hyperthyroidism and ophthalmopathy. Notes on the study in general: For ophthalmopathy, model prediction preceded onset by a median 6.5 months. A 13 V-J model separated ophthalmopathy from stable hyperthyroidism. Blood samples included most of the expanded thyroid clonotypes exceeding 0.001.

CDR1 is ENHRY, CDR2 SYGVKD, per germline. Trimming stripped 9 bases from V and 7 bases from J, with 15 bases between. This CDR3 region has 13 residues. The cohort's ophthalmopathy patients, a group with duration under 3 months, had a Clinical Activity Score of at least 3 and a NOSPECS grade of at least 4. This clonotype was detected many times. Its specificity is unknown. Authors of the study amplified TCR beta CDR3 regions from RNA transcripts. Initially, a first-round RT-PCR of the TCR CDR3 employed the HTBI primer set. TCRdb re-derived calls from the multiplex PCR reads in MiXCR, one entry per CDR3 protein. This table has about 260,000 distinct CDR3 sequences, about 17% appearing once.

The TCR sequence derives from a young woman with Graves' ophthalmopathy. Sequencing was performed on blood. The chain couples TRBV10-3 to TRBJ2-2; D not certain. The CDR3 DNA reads TGTGCCATGGCGCTAGGGATTGGCGGGGAGCTGTTTTTT. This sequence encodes CAMALGIGGELFF.